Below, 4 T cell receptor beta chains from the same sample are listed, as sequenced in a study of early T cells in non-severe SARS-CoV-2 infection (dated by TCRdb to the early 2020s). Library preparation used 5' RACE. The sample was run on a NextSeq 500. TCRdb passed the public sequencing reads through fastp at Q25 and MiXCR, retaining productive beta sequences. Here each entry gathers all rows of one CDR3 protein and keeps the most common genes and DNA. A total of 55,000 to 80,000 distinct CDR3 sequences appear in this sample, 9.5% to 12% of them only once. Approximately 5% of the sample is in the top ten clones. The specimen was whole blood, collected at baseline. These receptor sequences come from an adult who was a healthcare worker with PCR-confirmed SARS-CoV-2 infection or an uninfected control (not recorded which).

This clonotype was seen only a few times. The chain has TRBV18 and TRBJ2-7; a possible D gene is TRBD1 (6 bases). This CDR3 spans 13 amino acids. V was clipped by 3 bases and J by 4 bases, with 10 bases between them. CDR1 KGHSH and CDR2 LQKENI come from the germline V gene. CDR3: CASSPKQGYEQYF. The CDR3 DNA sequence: TGTGCCAGCTCACCGAAACAGGGATACGAGCAGTACTTC.

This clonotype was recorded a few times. CDR3 in DNA: TGCGCCAGCAGCATGATGCCGGAGAACACTGAAGCTTTCTTT. Protein: CASSMMPENTEAFF. The V call is TRBV5-1, the J call TRBJ1-1, with D unresolved. The V end lost 4 bases, the J end lost 1 base, and 11 bases lay between the germline ends. There are 14 residues in the CDR3. Germline CDR1 and CDR2: SGHRS and YFSETQ.

The CDR3 DNA sequence: TGCAGTGCTAAAACGGGACTAGCCCTCCATTACGAGCAGTACTTC. It translates to CSAKTGLALHYEQYF. V and J are TRBV20-1 and TRBJ2-7; 9 bases are a match to TRBD2. Unmatched junction bases numbered 11, after V lost 4 bases and J lost 4 bases. The CDR3 totals 15 residues. CDR1 DFQATT and CDR2 SNEGSKA come from the germline V gene (reference sequence).

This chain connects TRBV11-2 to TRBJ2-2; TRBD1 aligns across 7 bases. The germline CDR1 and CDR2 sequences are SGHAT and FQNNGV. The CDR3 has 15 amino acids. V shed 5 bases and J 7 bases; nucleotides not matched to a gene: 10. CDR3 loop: CASSTTTGIHGELFF. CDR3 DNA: TGTGCCAGCAGCACCACGACAGGGATCCACGGGGAGCTGTTTTTT.